These 26 T cell receptor beta chains were sequenced from one sample in a study of blood T cell repertoires in COVID-19. The data were produced by immunoSEQ multiplex PCR, yet TCRdb's version contains in-frame clones alone and is incomplete. Of about 120,000 clones in the sample, about nine tenths are singletons; the top ten hold roughly 7.9%. Sequenced material: peripheral blood. The receptors derive from a man between 65 and 85 years old who had recovered from COVID-19.

The chain carries TRBV7-9 and TRBJ2-3; TRBD1 agrees at 12 bases. The CDR3 spans 15 residues. Germline V gene sequence: CDR1 SEHNR, CDR2 FQNEAQ (reference sequence). V trimming: 1 base; J trimming: 4 bases; junction bases outside the gene matches: 0. CDR3 protein: CASSLGDRGPDTQYF. The CDR3, as DNA: TGTGCCAGCAGCTTAGGGGACAGGGGGCCAGATACGCAGTATTTT.

The V call is TRBV28, the J call TRBJ2-7; D may be TRBD1 (6 bases). The CDR3 is made up of 14 amino acids. Germline CDR1 MDHEN, CDR2 SYDVKM. V was shortened by 1 base and J by 2 bases, with 9 bases between the two germline ends. The chain's CDR3 is CASSLSGTPYEQYF. The CDR3 nucleotides read TGTGCCAGCAGTTTATCCGGGACACCCTACGAGCAGTACTTC.

The chain uses TRBV28 and TRBJ1-2, with 10 bases identical to TRBD1. From germline, CDR1 is MDHEN and CDR2 SYDVKM. This CDR3 is 15 amino acids long. V lost 5 bases to trimming and J lost 2 bases; unmatched junction nucleotides: 5. In DNA, the CDR3 is TGTGCCAGCAGTCTACCGGGACAGGGGAACTATGGCTACACCTTC. This sequence encodes CASSLPGQGNYGYTF.

The chain combines TRBV6-5 with TRBJ2-4; 7 positions agree with TRBD1. Per germline, CDR1 MNHEY and CDR2 SVGAGI. This CDR3 comprises 14 residues. With V trimmed by 6 bases and J by 7 bases, 9 bases remained unmatched. CDR3 region: CASRQGESVNIQYF. The DNA of the CDR3 is TGTGCCAGCAGGCAGGGGGAATCGGTTAACATTCAGTACTTC.

The genes are TRBV6-1 and TRBJ1-2; TRBD1 matches 7 bases. The ends lost 1 base at V and 6 bases at J; junction bases unmatched: 14. The CDR3 loop spans 17 amino acids. Germline V CDR1 and CDR2: MNHNS, SASEGT. The CDR3 here is CASSEGGTVGLGNGYTF. In DNA, the CDR3 is TGTGCCAGCAGTGAAGGGGGGACAGTTGGGCTGGGGAATGGCTACACCTTC.

V usage is TRBV28 and J usage is TRBJ2-7; tentatively, D is TRBD2 (6 bases). Germline loops: CDR1 MDHEN, CDR2 SYDVKM. This CDR3 comprises 15 residues. Between the trimmed V and J ends, which lost 6 bases and 3 bases, there was a span of 18 bases. CDR3 coding DNA: TGTGCCAGCAGCTTAACAGGAGGGCTTGGCTACGAGCAGTACTTC. As protein: CASSLTGGLGYEQYF.

This sequence joins TRBV5-5 and TRBJ1-4; D may be TRBD1 (6 bases). The CDR3 has 14 residues. Germline assignment: CDR1 SGHKS and CDR2 YYEKEE (reference sequence). With 5 bases removed from V and 8 bases from J, the gap between germline ends came to 16 bases. In nucleotides, the CDR3 is TGTGCCAGCAGTTTTACAGGGAATAGCGAAAAACTGTTTTTT. Its translation is CASSFTGNSEKLFF. The variable domain in full, completed from reference TRBV5-5 and TRBJ1-4, reads DAGVTQSPTHLIKTRGQQVTLRCSPISGHKSVSWYQQVLGQGPQFIFQYYEKEERGRGNFPDRFSARQFPNYSSELNVNALLLGDSALYLCASSFTGNSEKLFFGSGTQLSVL.

This clone was detected a few times. The chain has TRBV11-3 and TRBJ2-2, with D maybe TRBD2 (6 bases). Per the germline V gene, CDR1 is SGHNT and CDR2 is YENEEA. Trimming took 5 bases from V and 4 from J, leaving 14 bases between them. CDR3 length: 15 amino acids. CDR3: CASSRELGGTGELFF. DNA for the CDR3: TGTGCCAGCAGCCGCGAGTTGGGGGGCACCGGGGAGCTGTTTTTT.

This sequence joins TRBV18 and TRBJ1-5; TRBD1 matches 8 bases. J lost 4 bases, V lost 3 bases, and 5 bases had no gene match. The CDR3 contains 15 residues. Germline V lookup: CDR1 KGHSH, CDR2 LQKENI. The CDR3 nucleotides are TGTGCCAGCTCACCGTCCGACAGGGGAAATCAGCCCCAGCATTTT. Its translation is CASSPSDRGNQPQHF.

This clone was seen only a few times. The chain recombines TRBV3-1 (or the pseudogene TRBV3-2) with TRBJ2-6; 10 bases match TRBD1. The length of the CDR3 is 16 residues. Germline V CDR1 and CDR2: LGHDT, YNNKEL (reference sequence). Trimming at V came to 0 bases and at J to 8 bases, leaving 4 bases not matched to a gene. As DNA, the CDR3 is TGTGCCAGCAGCCAAGATAGGGGACAGGGGTCCAACGTCCTGACTTTC. Translating gives CASSQDRGQGSNVLTF.

This chain connects TRBV29-1 to TRBJ2-7, with 9 bases aligning to TRBD1. This CDR3 is built from 13 residues. J gave up 1 base and V 4 bases, and 2 bases lay outside the gene matches. Germline V lookup: CDR1 SQVTM, CDR2 ANQGSEA. In DNA, the CDR3 is TGCAGCGTTGGGACAGGGGATTCCTACGAGCAGTACTTC. Translation: CSVGTGDSYEQYF.

The V call is TRBV19, the J call TRBJ1-3; D uncertain. CDR3 length equals 14 residues. Germline assignment: CDR1 LNHDA and CDR2 SQIVND (reference sequence). V dropped 5 bases and J dropped 4 bases, with 12 bases sitting between them. The CDR3 region has the DNA TGTGCCAGTAGTCCGAGGGCGAGGGGAAACACCATATATTTT. Translation gives CASSPRARGNTIYF.

The chain carries TRBV7-2 and TRBJ2-1; 9 bases align to TRBD2. Trimming at V came to 3 bases and at J to 8 bases, leaving 8 bases not matched to a gene. This CDR3 is 15 amino acids long. CDR1 is SGHTA and CDR2 is FQGNSA in the germline V gene. The CDR3, as DNA: TGTGCCAGCAGCTTTTTCTTAGCGGGAGACTATGAGCAGTTCTTC. Protein sequence: CASSFFLAGDYEQFF.

J is TRBJ2-7 and V is TRBV7-2, with 7 bases fitting TRBD2. The J segment lost 6 bases and the V segment lost 6 bases, leaving 5 bases of the junction unmatched. The CDR3 is 12 residues long. The germline V gene encodes CDR1 SGHTA and CDR2 FQGNSA. CDR3 protein: CASRWGGGEQYF. The DNA of the CDR3 is TGTGCCAGCAGATGGGGGGGAGGCGAGCAGTACTTC.

The genes are TRBV11-2 and TRBJ1-2, with TRBD1 matching over 7 bases. Trimming removed 5 bases from V and 6 bases from J; junction bases left unmatched: 12. This CDR3 region has 15 residues. Germline values: CDR1 SGHAT, CDR2 FQNNGV. The CDR3 spells CASSPDRRDADGYTF. In nucleotides, the CDR3 is TGTGCCAGCAGCCCGGACAGGCGAGACGCAGATGGCTACACCTTC.

This chain connects TRBV10-3 to TRBJ1-4; 7 nucleotides line up with TRBD1. The CDR3 is 15 residues long. V lost 3 bases to trimming and J lost 2 bases; unmatched junction nucleotides: 3. From germline, CDR1 is ENHRY and CDR2 SYGVKD. DNA for the CDR3: TGTGCCATCAGTGAAGCCAGGGGGACTAATGAAAAACTGTTTTTT. This codes for CAISEARGTNEKLFF.

The chain links TRBV28 to TRBJ2-7; 11 bases fit TRBD2. The CDR3 loop spans 16 amino acids. V lost 8 bases, J lost 4 bases, and 13 bases stayed unmatched. Germline V gene sequence: CDR1 MDHEN, CDR2 SYDVKM. CDR3 protein: CASSIRSGGAKYEQYF. The CDR3 coding sequence is TGTGCCAGCTCGATCCGTAGCGGGGGGGCCAAGTACGAGCAGTACTTC.

In this sample, this clone turned up once. The CDR3: CASSSRDRNEKLFF. The CDR3, as DNA: TGTGCCAGCAGTAGCCGGGACAGGAATGAAAAACTGTTTTTT. The chain is built from TRBV6-5 and TRBJ1-4, with 8 bases lining up with TRBD1. The CDR3 loop spans 14 amino acids. V was clipped by 5 bases and J by 5 bases; unmatched bases: 4. CDR1 and CDR2 from the germline V gene are MNHEY and SVGAGI.

The gene calls are TRBV5-1 and TRBJ1-1; D is ambiguous. CDR3 length: 14 residues. V lost 0 bases and J lost 1, with 7 bases in between. CDR1 SGHRS and CDR2 YFSETQ come from the germline V gene. CDR3 coding DNA: TGCGCCAGCAGCTTGGGAGGAGCGAACACTGAAGCTTTCTTT. As protein: CASSLGGANTEAFF.

The rearrangement joins TRBV28 to TRBJ2-3; a weak D match, TRBD2 (5 bases). The length of the CDR3 is 15 residues. Trimming pared 3 bases from V and 0 bases from J, leaving 10 bases between. The germline CDR1 and CDR2 sequences are MDHEN and SYDVKM. DNA of the CDR3: TGTGCCAGCAGTTTCTGGGGAGCCAGCACAGATACGCAGTATTTT. Residues: CASSFWGASTDTQYF.

The chain employs TRBV24-1 and TRBJ1-2; 7 nucleotides align to TRBD1. This CDR3 contains 16 residues. V lost 4 bases, J lost 8 bases, and 15 bases stayed unmatched. Germline loops: CDR1 KGHDR, CDR2 SFDVKD. The CDR3 spells CATSDQRTGVVAGYTF. The CDR3 nucleotides are TGTGCCACCAGTGACCAGAGGACAGGAGTTGTGGCGGGCTACACCTTC.

The rearrangement uses TRBV7-2 and TRBJ1-2, with 11 nucleotides matching TRBD1. This CDR3 is built from 15 residues. Germline trimming cut 5 bases from V and 3 bases from J; bases unmatched to any gene: 5. The germline V gene encodes CDR1 SGHTA and CDR2 FQGNSA. CDR3 DNA: TGTGCCAGCAGCAGGACAGGGGGCATTGACTATGGCTACACCTTC. As protein: CASSRTGGIDYGYTF. Full variable domain (rest looked up from reference TRBV7-2 and TRBJ1-2): GAGVSQSPSNKVTEKGKDVELRCDPISGHTALYWYRQSLGQGLEFLIYFQGNSAPDKSGLPSDRFSAERTGGSVSTLTIQRTQQEDSAVYLCASSRTGGIDYGYTFGSGTRLTVV.

V gene TRBV7-9 combines with J gene TRBJ1-2; 9 bases line up with TRBD1. The germline V gene has CDR1 SEHNR and CDR2 FQNEAQ (reference sequence). V dropped 4 bases and J dropped 5; count of bases not matched to a gene: 5. The CDR3 sequence is 14 residues long. The CDR3 loop reads CASSSTGGIYGYTF. CDR3 coding DNA: TGTGCCAGCAGCTCAACAGGGGGCATTTATGGCTACACCTTC.

This chain joins TRBV10-3 and TRBJ2-1, with 11 bases matching TRBD2. J was trimmed by 8 bases and V by 2 bases; bases with no gene match: 8. CDR1 is ENHRY, CDR2 SYGVKD, per germline. The CDR3 contains 16 residues. The DNA of the CDR3 is TGTGCCATCAGTGAGGGTTTGCTAGCGGGAGGTTATGAGCAGTTCTTC. It encodes CAISEGLLAGGYEQFF.

The rearrangement uses TRBV2 and TRBJ2-1, with 7 bases that match TRBD2. Germline CDR1 is SNHLY and CDR2 is FYNNEI. Trimming at V came to 7 bases and at J to 3 bases, leaving 6 bases not matched to a gene. The CDR3 spans 14 residues. The CDR3 region has the DNA TGTGCCAGCACACGGGGGGACCTCTACAATGAGCAGTTCTTC. Amino acids: CASTRGDLYNEQFF.

This clone has a handful of counts. The rearrangement uses TRBV9 and TRBJ2-3, with 10 bases fitting TRBD2. V lost 4 bases, J lost 4 bases, and 6 bases stayed unmatched. The germline V gene encodes CDR1 SGDLS and CDR2 YYNGEE. The length of the CDR3 is 15 residues. The CDR3 sequence is CASSSLAGGADTQYF. In DNA, the CDR3 is TGTGCCAGCAGCTCCTTAGCGGGGGGAGCAGATACGCAGTATTTT.